This T cell receptor beta chain was recovered during a study of cytomegalovirus exposure and HLA in healthy donors. PCR involved 60 Vbeta and 13 Jbeta primers. Using immunoSEQ multiplex PCR, the repertoire was profiled, and TCRdb retains in-frame clones only, with some absent. This table has 200,000 to 250,000 clones, 77% appearing once. Germline CDR1 and CDR2: KGHSH and LQKENI. Deletions cut 1 base from V and 2 bases from J, with 5 bases between. The CDR3 length is 13 residues. Concerning this clone: This same CDR3 is encoded by further DNA sequences in the sample.

The sample taken for sequencing was PBMCs. The chain has TRBV18 and TRBJ2-5; no definite D call. This clonotype was sampled from a woman aged 60-75 years in good health and CMV-seropositive. The CDR3 region is CASSPRQQETQYF. Written as DNA, the CDR3 is TGTGCCAGCTCACCACGGCAACAAGAGACCCAGTACTTC.